The 14 T cell receptor beta chains given below trace back to one sample, sequenced in a study of patients and donors after allogeneic stem cell transplantation. Using its own MiXCR run on the RT-PCR reads, TCRdb lists one record per CDR3 protein. The table has approximately 200,000 distinct CDR3 sequences, approximately 41% seen once. Sequenced material: blood, either unsorted or a sorted T cell fraction (not recorded which). All receptors derive from a human donor who was either an allogeneic HSCT recipient or a stem cell or donor lymphocyte infusion donor (not recorded which). It is not recorded whose cells these are; they may come from a transplant donor.

The chain combines TRBV7-9 with TRBJ2-3, with 8 bases aligning to TRBD1. The CDR3 consists of 14 residues. Germline V gene sequence: CDR1 SEHNR, CDR2 FQNEAQ (reference sequence). V lost 6 bases and J lost 3; bases outside the gene matches: 5. CDR3 loop: CASRRDRGTDTQYF. DNA for the CDR3: TGTGCCAGCAGACGAGACAGGGGTACAGATACGCAGTATTTT.

The chain recombines TRBV5-1 with TRBJ2-3; either TRBD1 or TRBD2 may fit D (6 bases each). The germline V gene has CDR1 SGHRS and CDR2 YFSETQ. The CDR3 extends over 13 amino acids. V lost 7 bases and J 5 bases, leaving 14 bases between the germline ends. CDR3 in amino acids: CASFLGGGDTQYF. The CDR3 nucleotides read TGCGCCAGCTTCCTTGGAGGGGGAGATACGCAGTATTTT.

The chain carries TRBV24-1 and TRBJ1-1; no clear D. Trimming pared 5 bases from V and 4 bases from J, leaving 10 bases between. The CDR3 has 13 amino acids. Germline loops: CDR1 KGHDR, CDR2 SFDVKD. Written as DNA, the CDR3 is TGTGCCACCAGTGCATTTGGAGGCACTGAAGCTTTCTTT. This gives the protein CATSAFGGTEAFF.

There are a few counts of this clonotype. The chain carries TRBV20-1 and TRBJ1-1; D might be TRBD1 (6 bases). Germline CDR1 is DFQATT and CDR2 is SNEGSKA (reference sequence). The CDR3 sequence is 12 residues long. The V and J ends lost 3 bases and 11 bases respectively, with 16 bases between them. The CDR3 loop is CSASKQGMWAFF. The CDR3 DNA reads TGCAGTGCTAGTAAGCAGGGGATGTGGGCTTTCTTT.

This chain connects TRBV9 to TRBJ2-3, with 9 bases fitting TRBD1. With 2 bases clipped from V and 5 bases from J, the junction kept 9 bases outside the gene matches. The CDR3 is 16 residues long. Germline V CDR1 and CDR2: SGDLS, YYNGEE. CDR3 loop: CASSVTAGTGIDTQYF. Written as DNA, the CDR3 is TGTGCCAGCAGCGTGACGGCCGGGACAGGGATAGATACGCAGTATTTT.

The CDR3 region has the DNA TGTGCCAGCAGCTTCGACAGGGATCGCGAAAAACTGTTTTTT. This codes for CASSFDRDREKLFF. The rearrangement joins TRBV9 to TRBJ1-4, with 7 bases fitting TRBD1. Germline V gives CDR1 SGDLS, CDR2 YYNGEE. The CDR3 consists of 14 residues. Trimming removed 4 bases from V and 8 bases from J; junction bases left unmatched: 8.

The table lists this clonotype with a few counts. The rearrangement links TRBV7-8 to TRBJ1-5; D is uncertain. Germline CDR1 is SGHVS and CDR2 is FQNEAQ. This CDR3 has 16 amino acids. Trimming took 0 bases from V and 3 from J, leaving 12 bases between them. In nucleotides, the CDR3 is TGTGCCAGCAGCTTAGCGAGAATGAGGCCCAATCAGCCCCAGCATTTT. Residues: CASSLARMRPNQPQHF.

This clonotype turned up a few times. J is TRBJ1-3 and V is TRBV28; D possibly corresponds to TRBD1 (6 bases). The germline V gene encodes CDR1 MDHEN and CDR2 SYDVKM. V was pared by 7 bases and J by 0 bases, with 10 bases between. The CDR3 covers 14 residues. CDR3 sequence (DNA): TGTGCCAGCATCCGGGACACCTCTGGAAACACCATATATTTT. Its protein product is CASIRDTSGNTIYF.

This clonotype was picked up a small number of times. The chain uses TRBV29-1 and TRBJ1-1; 9 nucleotides line up with TRBD1. The CDR3 runs to 13 residues. V dropped 5 bases and J dropped 1; count of bases not matched to a gene: 2. CDR1 SQVTM and CDR2 ANQGSEA come from the germline V gene. CDR3 sequence (DNA): TGCAGCGTTTCGACAGGGGGGAACACTGAAGCTTTCTTT. This codes for CSVSTGGNTEAFF.

The V and J genes are TRBV6-5 and TRBJ2-2; D is unresolved. The V end lost 1 base, the J end lost 6 bases, and 3 bases lay between the germline ends. Germline-derived CDR1 and CDR2 are MNHEY and SVGAGI. CDR3 length: 12 residues. The CDR3 sequence is CASSYLPGELFF. The CDR3 coding sequence is TGTGCCAGCAGTTACTTACCCGGGGAGCTGTTTTTT.

This clonotype was recorded a few times. The V call is TRBV5-1, the J call TRBJ1-1; tentative D call: TRBD1 (6 bases). The V gene's germline CDR1 is SGHRS and CDR2 YFSETQ. The CDR3 totals 17 residues. Trimming removed 2 bases from V and 1 base from J, with 18 bases in between. The CDR3 region is CASSFGGLTGRNTEAFF. The CDR3 DNA follows: TGCGCCAGCAGCTTCGGGGGGTTGACAGGACGGAACACTGAAGCTTTCTTT.

Turning to this clonotype: The junction differs from germline at one of its ends, possibly a read error. This chain links TRBV15 with TRBJ2-7, with D unresolved. Germline CDR1 reads LNHNV; CDR2 reads YYDKDF (reference sequence). The CDR3 is made up of 12 amino acids. The CDR3 sequence is CATSRRSGERYF. CDR3 nucleotide sequence: TGTGCCACCAGCAGGCGATCTGGCGAGCGGTACTTC.

Here the CDR3 reads CASSFLGFGAEAFF. In DNA form, the CDR3 reads TGTGCCAGCAGTTTTTTGGGGTTTGGGGCTGAAGCTTTCTTT. The V call is TRBV12-3 or TRBV12-4, the J call TRBJ1-1, with D hard to call. This CDR3 contains 14 residues. V lost 3 bases, J lost 6 bases, and 14 bases lay in between.

This clonotype was seen only a few times. This rearrangement joins TRBV12-3 or TRBV12-4 to TRBJ1-1; D is unresolved. The V and J ends lost 7 bases and 10 bases respectively, with 16 bases between them. The CDR3 loop spans 12 amino acids. The CDR3 reads CASIRAPGRAFF. Here the CDR3 DNA reads TGTGCCAGCATTAGAGCCCCGGGGAGAGCTTTCTTT.